These 17 T cell receptor beta chains share one sample of origin, sequenced in a study of blood T cell repertoires in COVID-19. TCRdb's copy holds only in-frame clones and misses some; the assay was immunoSEQ multiplex PCR. The sample shows 75,000 to 100,000 clones, nearly 90% of them seen only once. The sample taken for sequencing was peripheral blood. These receptors were collected from a man between 65 and 85 years old with acute or convalescent COVID-19.

This sequence joins TRBV5-6 and TRBJ2-5, with 12 bases matching TRBD2. Trimming took 6 bases from V and 3 from J; bases not matched to a gene: 9. The CDR3 extends over 16 amino acids. Germline V gene data show CDR1 as SGHDT and CDR2 as YYEEEE. The CDR3 DNA sequence: TGTGCCAGCACCCTAGCGGGGGGGAGTACGGAAGAGACCCAGTACTTC. This codes for CASTLAGGSTEETQYF.

This chain uses TRBV4-2 with TRBJ1-4; a weak D match, TRBD1 (6 bases). In germline, CDR1 is LGHNA, CDR2 YNFKEQ. V lost 0 bases and J lost 0, with 14 bases in between. The CDR3 runs to 18 residues. Here the CDR3 DNA reads TGTGCCAGCAGCCAAGAGATGGGGGGGCCCGCAACTAATGAAAAACTGTTTTTT. Translated, it gives CASSQEMGGPATNEKLFF.

The CDR3 sequence: CASSPDGVSYNEQFF. The DNA for the CDR3 is TGTGCCAGCAGTCCTGACGGGGTCTCCTACAATGAGCAGTTCTTC. The chain employs TRBV2 and TRBJ2-1, with a possible D match to TRBD2 (5 bases). V lost 5 bases and J 0 bases, leaving 11 bases between the germline ends. The CDR3 loop spans 15 amino acids. CDR1 SNHLY and CDR2 FYNNEI come from the germline V gene.

This sequence joins TRBV12-5 and TRBJ1-3; tentatively, D is TRBD1 (6 bases). CDR1 is LGHNT, CDR2 FRNRAP, per germline. Trimming pared 1 base from V and 0 bases from J, leaving 28 bases between. The CDR3 contains 22 residues. CDR3 bases: TGTGCTAGTGGTTTGGCAGGAAAGGACAGAATGGTGGTTAAGGGCTCTGGAAACACCATATATTTT. Its protein product is CASGLAGKDRMVVKGSGNTIYF.

The chain has TRBV3-1 (or the pseudogene TRBV3-2) and TRBJ2-2; the D is unclear. V lost 1 base and J lost 1, with 19 bases in between. Germline assignment: CDR1 LGHDT and CDR2 YNNKEL (reference sequence). The CDR3 consists of 19 residues. The CDR3: CASSQVRPPDRVNTGELFF. The CDR3 coding sequence is TGTGCCAGCAGCCAAGTTCGGCCCCCAGACCGGGTGAACACCGGGGAGCTGTTTTTT.

V usage is TRBV7-9 and J usage is TRBJ2-5, with TRBD1 matching 7 bases. There are 14 residues in the CDR3. Germline values: CDR1 SEHNR, CDR2 FQNEAQ (reference sequence). The V segment lost 5 bases and the J segment 3 bases; nucleotides outside the gene matches: 6. The CDR3 DNA sequence: TGTGCCAGCAGCCCCCGGACAGGTGAAGAGACCCAGTACTTC. Translation gives CASSPRTGEETQYF.

The J gene is TRBJ2-3, the V gene TRBV5-6; tentative D call: TRBD2 (7 bases). In germline, CDR1 is SGHDT, CDR2 YYEEEE. V was pared by 1 base and J by 4 bases, with 10 bases between. The CDR3 has 14 residues. The CDR3 sequence: CASSLWGGADTQYF. The CDR3 nucleotides are TGTGCCAGCAGCTTGTGGGGGGGCGCAGATACGCAGTATTTT.

The chain carries TRBV2 and TRBJ2-7; 10 positions match TRBD1. The length of the CDR3 is 15 residues. V shed 6 bases, J shed 2 bases, and the junction held 7 bases outside the gene matches. The germline CDR1 and CDR2 sequences are SNHLY and FYNNEI. Here the CDR3 reads CASRDRGQGTYEQYF. The CDR3 bases are TGTGCCAGCAGAGACAGGGGGCAAGGGACCTACGAGCAGTACTTC.

Only one count was recorded for this clone. V usage is TRBV19 and J usage is TRBJ1-4; D ambiguous. The V end lost 1 base, the J end lost 8 bases, and 11 bases lay between the germline ends. The CDR3 consists of 14 residues. Germline V gives CDR1 LNHDA, CDR2 SQIVND (reference sequence). CDR3 amino acids: CASSIAPNSEKLFF. The DNA for the CDR3 is TGTGCCAGTAGTATAGCACCCAACTCGGAAAAACTGTTTTTT.

The V and J genes are TRBV25-1 and TRBJ1-2; D unresolved. The CDR3 runs 14 residues. The V gene's germline CDR1 is MGHDK and CDR2 SYGVNS. The ends were cut back, 4 bases at V and 4 bases at J, with 13 bases in the middle. CDR3 DNA: TGTGCCAGCAGTGGTGGCCAGAAAAGCTATGGCTACACCTTC. Amino acid sequence: CASSGGQKSYGYTF.

The chain joins TRBV6-5 to TRBJ1-2, with D possibly matching TRBD1 (6 bases). CDR1 is MNHEY and CDR2 is SVGAGI in the germline V gene. The length of the CDR3 is 13 residues. Trimming stripped 5 bases from V and 2 bases from J, with 9 bases between. CDR3 nucleotides: TGTGCCAGCAGTCCCACAGGGAACTATGGCTACACCTTC. This sequence encodes CASSPTGNYGYTF.

The chain has TRBV7-9 and TRBJ1-3; the D gene is possibly TRBD1 (5 bases). The CDR3 is 10 residues long. Trimming removed 8 bases from V and 7 bases from J, with 6 bases in between. CDR1 and CDR2 (germline): SEHNR, FQNEAQ (reference sequence). The CDR3 nucleotides read TGTGCCAGCCGGGGGAACACCATATATTTT. It codes for CASRGNTIYF. Looking up the rest from reference TRBV7-9 and TRBJ1-3 gives the full variable domain: DTGVSQNPRHKITKRGQNVTFRCDPISEHNRLYWYRQTLGQGPEFLTYFQNEAQLEKSRLLSDRFSAERPKGSFSTLEIQRTEQGDSAMYLCASRGNTIYFGEGSWLTVV.

V and J are TRBV19 and TRBJ1-3, with D possibly matching TRBD1 (6 bases). V was pared by 8 bases and J by 0 bases, with 14 bases between. The CDR3 extends over 15 amino acids. Germline values: CDR1 LNHDA, CDR2 SQIVND (reference sequence). Here the CDR3 reads CASRDTLNSGNTIYF. The CDR3 DNA follows: TGTGCCAGTCGGGACACCTTAAACTCTGGAAACACCATATATTTT. Based on the CDR3 plus reference TRBV19 and TRBJ1-3, the full variable domain is DGGITQSPKYLFRKEGQNVTLSCEQNLNHDAMYWYRQDPGQGLRLIYYSQIVNDFQKGDIAEGYSVSREKKESFPLTVTSAQKNPTAFYLCASRDTLNSGNTIYFGEGSWLTVV.

The chain employs TRBV19 and TRBJ1-4, with TRBD1 identical over 7 bases. This CDR3 spans 13 amino acids. Germline loops: CDR1 LNHDA, CDR2 SQIVND (reference sequence). V lost 4 bases and J lost 7; bases outside the gene matches: 3. The CDR3: CASSTRGVEKLFF. The CDR3 nucleotides read TGTGCCAGTAGTACCAGGGGGGTTGAAAAACTGTTTTTT.

The gene calls are TRBV12-3 or TRBV12-4 and TRBJ1-1; tentatively, D is TRBD1 (6 bases). There are 12 residues in the CDR3. The V and J ends lost 5 bases and 10 bases respectively, with 14 bases between them. The CDR3 reads CASSITGSGAFF. CDR3 sequence (DNA): TGTGCCAGCAGTATTACAGGGTCGGGAGCTTTCTTT.

The chain combines TRBV3-1 (or the pseudogene TRBV3-2) with TRBJ2-1, with TRBD1 matching 7 bases. The V segment lost 8 bases and the J segment 0 bases; nucleotides outside the gene matches: 1. This CDR3 has 13 residues. Germline V gives CDR1 LGHDT, CDR2 YNNKEL (reference sequence). The CDR3 sequence is CASRDSSYNEQFF. For the CDR3, the DNA is TGTGCCAGCCGGGACAGCTCCTACAATGAGCAGTTCTTC.

V gene TRBV19 combines with J gene TRBJ2-3; 11 bases line up with TRBD2. Looked up from germline, CDR1 is LNHDA and CDR2 is SQIVND (reference sequence). The CDR3 loop spans 16 amino acids. J lost 2 bases, V lost 3 bases, and 4 bases had no gene match. CDR3 nucleotides: TGTGCCAGTAGTATCGGACTAGCGGGCCACACAGATACGCAGTATTTT. Protein product: CASSIGLAGHTDTQYF.